These 25 T cell receptor beta chains share one sample of origin, sequenced in a study of shared clonotypes between healthy human individuals. The assay was immunoSEQ multiplex PCR, and TCRdb's table has in-frame clones only and misses some. The sample carries around 2.3 million clones, 95% recorded once. Sequenced material: naive CD4+ T cells sorted from blood. Stated subset: CD45RA+ positively selected. The receptors were sampled from a man aged 18 to 30 in good health.

The J gene is TRBJ1-5, the V gene TRBV28; 9 positions match TRBD1. J gave up 4 bases and V 6 bases, and 7 bases lay outside the gene matches. Germline loops: CDR1 MDHEN, CDR2 SYDVKM. This CDR3 region has 15 residues. The CDR3 nucleotides read TGTGCCAGCAGACAACAGGGGGCTGAGAATCAGCCCCAGCATTTT. Its protein product is CASRQQGAENQPQHF.

This clone was recorded only once. The V gene is TRBV2, the J gene TRBJ2-2, with 14 bases that match TRBD2. The trim removed 11 bases at V and 6 bases at J, leaving 5 bases unmatched. Germline CDR1 reads SNHLY; CDR2 reads FYNNEI. CDR3 size: 14 residues. CDR3 coding DNA: TGTGCCGGCTCGACTAGCGGGGGGGCCGGGGAGCTGTTTTTT. Translation gives CAGSTSGGAGELFF.

The chain combines TRBV30 with TRBJ2-5; D is unresolved. Germline CDR1 and CDR2: GTSNPN and SVGIG (reference sequence). Deletions cut 2 bases from V and 3 bases from J, with 10 bases between. The CDR3 extends over 13 amino acids. CDR3 sequence: CAWSLGRKETQYF. CDR3 sequence (DNA): TGTGCCTGGAGTCTTGGACGGAAAGAGACCCAGTACTTC.

The rearrangement uses TRBV25-1 and TRBJ2-1; D may be TRBD2 (7 bases). This CDR3 is built from 12 residues. The ends were cut back, 8 bases at V and 9 bases at J, with 14 bases in the middle. Germline CDR1 is MGHDK and CDR2 is SYGVNS. The CDR3 DNA is TGTGCCAGCTACCGGGGGGCGGGTGAGCAGTTCTTC. It is translated as CASYRGAGEQFF.

The V call is TRBV19, the J call TRBJ1-2; D uncertain. Germline V gene data show CDR1 as LNHDA and CDR2 as SQIVND (reference sequence). The CDR3 is 15 residues long. V dropped 3 bases and J dropped 5 bases, with 16 bases sitting between them. The CDR3 region is CASSINSADTYGYTF. CDR3 DNA sequence: TGTGCCAGTAGTATTAATTCGGCAGACACTTATGGCTACACCTTC.

The V and J genes are TRBV6-4 and TRBJ2-7; 7 nucleotides align to TRBD2. The CDR3 has 15 amino acids. Unmatched junction bases numbered 10, after V lost 8 bases and J lost 0 bases. CDR1 and CDR2 (germline): MRHNA, SNTAGT. The CDR3 DNA is TGTGCCAGCCCGAAGCGGGACGCTAGCTCCTACGAGCAGTACTTC. This codes for CASPKRDASSYEQYF.

The chain recombines TRBV6-6 with TRBJ1-1, with D hard to call. Germline assignment: CDR1 MNHNY and CDR2 SVGAGI (reference sequence). The CDR3 loop spans 11 amino acids. V lost 3 bases and J 8 bases, leaving 7 bases between the germline ends. CDR3 nucleotides: TGTGCCAGCAGTTATGGTGGAGAAGCTTTCTTT. It encodes CASSYGGEAFF.

The genes are TRBV5-1 and TRBJ2-1; D gene unclear. The CDR3 is 15 residues long. Germline lookup yields CDR1 SGHRS and CDR2 YFSETQ. V was pared by 3 bases and J by 5 bases, with 15 bases between. The CDR3 sequence: CASSSGPGLDNEQFF. The DNA for the CDR3 is TGCGCCAGCAGCTCAGGCCCCGGGTTGGACAATGAGCAGTTCTTC.

The genes are TRBV9 and TRBJ1-6, with D tentatively TRBD1 (5 bases). The germline V and J ends were trimmed by 2 bases and 9 bases, with 15 bases remaining between them. The CDR3 runs 15 residues. Germline V gives CDR1 SGDLS, CDR2 YYNGEE. CDR3 sequence: CASSVGGLQPSPLHF. DNA for the CDR3: TGTGCCAGCAGCGTCGGGGGACTCCAGCCTTCACCCCTCCACTTT.

This CDR3 is CASSPRAIPGQGASTEAFF. CDR3 DNA sequence: TGTGCCAGCAGCCCTAGGGCCATACCGGGACAGGGGGCGAGCACTGAAGCTTTCTTT. J is TRBJ1-1 and V is TRBV9; 12 bases are a match to TRBD1. The germline V gene has CDR1 SGDLS and CDR2 YYNGEE. The CDR3 consists of 19 residues. The ends lost 4 bases at V and 4 bases at J; junction bases unmatched: 17.

V is TRBV28 and J is TRBJ2-1; 12 bases are shared with TRBD2. Trimming removed 2 bases from V and 7 bases from J; junction bases left unmatched: 12. There are 18 residues in the CDR3. Germline V gene sequence: CDR1 MDHEN, CDR2 SYDVKM. CDR3 loop: CASSLAGWTSGDGNEQFF. The CDR3 DNA follows: TGTGCCAGCAGTTTAGCAGGGTGGACTAGCGGGGATGGGAATGAGCAGTTCTTC.

In its sample, this clone was seen once. The CDR3 here is CAIRESSYEQYF. CDR3 in DNA: TGTGCCATCAGGGAGAGCTCCTACGAGCAGTACTTC. The V and J genes are TRBV10-3 and TRBJ2-7, with D uncertain. Trimming took 6 bases from V and 0 from J, leaving 6 bases between them. The CDR3 sequence is 12 residues long. Germline loops: CDR1 ENHRY, CDR2 SYGVKD.

The chain carries TRBV30 and TRBJ1-2, with D unclear. The CDR3 length is 13 residues. V lost 0 bases and J lost 0, with 5 bases in between. CDR1 is GTSNPN, CDR2 SVGIG, per germline (reference sequence). CDR3 nucleotide sequence: TGTGCCTGGAGTGTAAATACTAACTATGGCTACACCTTC. Translated, it gives CAWSVNTNYGYTF.

The chain has TRBV30 and TRBJ1-5; 10 bases are shared with TRBD1. This CDR3 contains 13 residues. Losses at the gene ends were 7 bases for V and 4 bases for J; bases not matched to a gene: 4. Germline loops: CDR1 GTSNPN, CDR2 SVGIG (reference sequence). In nucleotides, the CDR3 is TGTGCCTACTCGGGACAGGGGAATCAGCCCCAGCATTTT. Translated: CAYSGQGNQPQHF.

This clone has only one observation. J is TRBJ1-2 and V is TRBV19; 9 nucleotides match TRBD1. With V trimmed by 0 bases and J by 5 bases, 4 bases remained unmatched. Germline V gene sequence: CDR1 LNHDA, CDR2 SQIVND (reference sequence). The CDR3 is 15 residues long. The CDR3 nucleotides are TGTGCCAGTAGTATAGAGGGACAGGGCCGGTATGGCTACACCTTC. It yields the protein CASSIEGQGRYGYTF. Complete variable domain (other parts from reference TRBV19 and TRBJ1-2): DGGITQSPKYLFRKEGQNVTLSCEQNLNHDAMYWYRQDPGQGLRLIYYSQIVNDFQKGDIAEGYSVSREKKESFPLTVTSAQKNPTAFYLCASSIEGQGRYGYTFGSGTRLTVV.

This chain links TRBV30 with TRBJ2-7; TRBD1 matches at 8 bases. Germline V CDR1 and CDR2: GTSNPN, SVGIG (reference sequence). The CDR3 totals 11 residues. V was pared by 5 bases and J by 11 bases, with 8 bases of the junction left unmatched. CDR3 amino acids: CAWGTGGRKYF. The CDR3 nucleotides are TGTGCCTGGGGGACAGGAGGGAGGAAGTACTTC.

The CDR3 loop reads CASSSSPDRGEYF. The CDR3 DNA is TGTGCCAGCAGTTCCTCACCGGACAGGGGAGAGTACTTC. The chain has TRBV6-5 and TRBJ2-7; 9 nucleotides align to TRBD1. The CDR3 extends over 13 amino acids. CDR1 MNHEY and CDR2 SVGAGI come from the germline V gene. V dropped 4 bases and J dropped 11; count of bases not matched to a gene: 9.

V is TRBV18 and J is TRBJ1-4, with 7 bases identical to TRBD1. The trim removed 6 bases at V and 6 bases at J, leaving 10 bases unmatched. CDR1 is KGHSH, CDR2 LQKENI, per germline. CDR3 length equals 15 residues. The CDR3 DNA follows: TGTGCCAGCTCGTCTCCAGGGGGGAGTGATGAAAAACTGTTTTTT. The encoded protein is CASSSPGGSDEKLFF.

This clone was seen just once. The V and J genes are TRBV10-3 and TRBJ1-6, with a possible D match to TRBD1 (5 bases). The CDR3 loop spans 13 amino acids. Germline CDR1 ENHRY, CDR2 SYGVKD. V was pared by 8 bases and J by 15 bases, with 20 bases between. The CDR3 loop is CAIGGGTPWILHF. DNA of the CDR3: TGTGCCATCGGCGGGGGAACGCCTTGGATCCTCCACTTT.

This chain uses TRBV28 with TRBJ1-1; 7 bases match TRBD1. With V trimmed by 7 bases and J by 7 bases, 9 bases remained unmatched. Germline-derived CDR1 and CDR2 are MDHEN and SYDVKM. This CDR3 has 13 amino acids. The CDR3 DNA sequence: TGTGCCAGCACTATTACAGGGGAGGTTGAAGCTTTCTTT. This codes for CASTITGEVEAFF.

This rearrangement joins TRBV18 to TRBJ2-7; 7 bases fit TRBD1. Trimming took 2 bases from V and 3 from J; bases not matched to a gene: 4. The CDR3 is 14 amino acids. Germline CDR1 and CDR2: KGHSH and LQKENI. CDR3 amino acids: CASSPGQADYEQYF. The DNA for the CDR3 is TGTGCCAGCTCACCAGGACAGGCCGACTACGAGCAGTACTTC.

This clone was found once. The chain couples TRBV7-2 to TRBJ2-5; 9 positions agree with TRBD2. This CDR3 is built from 17 residues. J lost 3 bases, V lost 1 base, and 9 bases had no gene match. The germline gives CDR1 SGHTA, CDR2 FQGNSA. The CDR3 sequence is CASSLEVRRGGKETQYF. The CDR3 DNA is TGTGCCAGCAGCTTAGAAGTACGGCGGGGGGGAAAAGAGACCCAGTACTTC.

The chain links TRBV7-3 to TRBJ1-1; D gene unclear. Germline CDR1 and CDR2: SGHTA and FQGTGA. Trimming removed 0 bases from V and 5 bases from J, with 7 bases in between. This CDR3 has 13 amino acids. The CDR3 DNA reads as TGTGCCAGCAGCTTAACGGCGGTAACTGAAGCTTTCTTT. Amino acids: CASSLTAVTEAFF.

The rearrangement uses TRBV6-5 and TRBJ2-6; D remains unclear. Germline V gene sequence: CDR1 MNHEY, CDR2 SVGAGI. The CDR3 extends over 13 amino acids. Trimming cost V 5 bases and J 4 bases, with 6 bases left between them. The CDR3 DNA is TGTGCCAGCAGTACCAGAGGGGCCAACGTCCTGACTTTC. The encoded protein is CASSTRGANVLTF.

The gene calls are TRBV19 and TRBJ1-2; D call uncertain. Trimming took off 3 bases at V and 2 bases at J, with 7 bases between the two ends. The germline V gene encodes CDR1 LNHDA and CDR2 SQIVND (reference sequence). This CDR3 contains 13 residues. CDR3 DNA: TGTGCCAGTAGTATCAAAAAGAACTATGGCTACACCTTC. Its protein product is CASSIKKNYGYTF.